The next 16 T cell receptor beta chains were all read from a single sample in a study of T cells in Graves' hyperthyroidism and ophthalmopathy. Researchers amplified the TCR beta CDR3 regions from RNA transcripts. When the TCR CDR3 underwent first-round RT-PCR, the HTBI primer set was used. In TCRdb, the multiplex PCR reads were re-called with MiXCR into one record per CDR3 protein. Here the sample spans 300,000 to 450,000 distinct CDR3 sequences, approximately 13% being singletons. The specimen was blood. These receptors came from a man aged 30 to 39 with Graves' hyperthyroidism that later progressed to Graves' ophthalmopathy.

This clonotype was counted a few times. The chain employs TRBV18 and TRBJ2-1; D might be TRBD2 (6 bases). This CDR3 spans 15 amino acids. V was shortened by 2 bases and J by 0 bases, with 8 bases between the two germline ends. Germline V gene data show CDR1 as KGHSH and CDR2 as LQKENI. The CDR3 sequence: CASSPAGYSYNEQFF. The DNA for the CDR3 is TGTGCCAGCTCACCAGCGGGGTACTCCTACAATGAGCAGTTCTTC.

This clonotype has ten or more counts. The chain employs TRBV20-1 and TRBJ2-5; 12 bases map to TRBD2. The CDR3 runs to 15 residues. The junction had 8 bases not matched to a gene; V was cut back by 4 bases and J by 5 bases. Germline values: CDR1 DFQATT, CDR2 SNEGSKA (reference sequence). CDR3 in DNA: TGCAGTGCTACATCTAGCGGGGGGGCCCTTGAGACCCAGTACTTC. This codes for CSATSSGGALETQYF.

In this sample, this clonotype turned up a few times. One junction end disagrees with the germline gene, perhaps due to a read error. The chain combines TRBV6-1 with TRBJ1-1, with unresolved D. This CDR3 is 17 amino acids long. Looked up from germline, CDR1 is MNHNS and CDR2 is SASEGT. DNA for the CDR3: TGTGCCAGCAGCCCCCTGGGAAGGATGTCAATGAACACTGAAGCTGTCTTT. This sequence encodes CASSPLGRMSMNTEAVF.

This clonotype was seen repeatedly, ten times or more. The CDR3 protein is CASSLAASGGETQYF. DNA of the CDR3: TGTGCCAGCAGCTTAGCGGCTAGCGGGGGAGAGACCCAGTACTTC. The chain links TRBV7-9 to TRBJ2-5; 10 positions agree with TRBD2. Germline V lookup: CDR1 SEHNR, CDR2 FQNEAQ (reference sequence). The CDR3 has 15 amino acids. The V segment lost 0 bases and the J segment 4 bases; nucleotides outside the gene matches: 2.

Ten or more counts support this clonotype. The chain employs TRBV7-8 and TRBJ2-7; TRBD1 aligns across 7 bases. Germline V gives CDR1 SGHVS, CDR2 FQNEAQ. The CDR3 spans 14 residues. The V segment lost 5 bases and the J segment 3 bases; nucleotides outside the gene matches: 7. Here the CDR3 DNA reads TGTGCCAGCAGCGTCCGGGACAGACACTACGAGCAGTACTTC. Amino acids: CASSVRDRHYEQYF.

This clonotype was observed at least ten times. The chain carries TRBV12-3 or TRBV12-4 and TRBJ1-2; 7 bases are shared with TRBD1. The V segment lost 4 bases and the J segment 4 bases; nucleotides outside the gene matches: 12. CDR3 length: 16 residues. The CDR3 nucleotides read TGTGCCAGCAGTTCAGGGGGAGGGTCTTCGGGCTATGGCTACACCTTC. This encodes CASSSGGGSSGYGYTF.

The rearrangement joins TRBV5-5 to TRBJ2-1, with D hard to call. The V end lost 6 bases, the J end lost 4 bases, and 23 bases lay between the germline ends. The CDR3 runs to 17 residues. Germline-derived CDR1 and CDR2 are SGHKS and YYEKEE (reference sequence). The CDR3 protein is CASIARTLDGLYNEQFF. DNA for the CDR3: TGTGCCAGCATCGCCAGGACCCTGGATGGCCTATACAATGAGCAGTTCTTC.

This chain links TRBV15 with TRBJ2-1; D uncertain. The V end was cut by 3 bases, the J end by 15 bases, with 12 bases between. CDR1 and CDR2 from the germline V gene are LNHNV and YYDKDF (reference sequence). The CDR3 has 11 residues. The CDR3 loop is CATSSPNGRFF. The CDR3 nucleotides are TGTGCCACCAGCAGTCCGAATGGGCGGTTCTTC. The full variable domain, rest sourced from reference TRBV15 and TRBJ2-1, is DAMVIQNPRYQVTQFGKPVTLSCSQTLNHNVMYWYQQKSSQAPKLLFHYYDKDFNNEADTPDNFQSRRPNTSFCFLDIRSPGLGDTAMYLCATSSPNGRFFGPGTRLTVL.

This clonotype was counted many times. The V and J genes are TRBV2 and TRBJ1-2; 7 nucleotides match TRBD1. V trimming: 0 bases; J trimming: 12 bases; junction bases outside the gene matches: 13. The CDR3 spans 15 residues. In germline, CDR1 is SNHLY, CDR2 FYNNEI. The DNA of the CDR3 is TGTGCCAGCAGTGAAGCAGACAGGGCAAGGATGAAAAACACCTTC. Its translation is CASSEADRARMKNTF.

This clonotype was counted at least ten times. The J gene is TRBJ1-2, the V gene TRBV5-1, with D unclear. V was pared by 4 bases and J by 2 bases, with 12 bases between. Germline V gene sequence: CDR1 SGHRS, CDR2 YFSETQ. The CDR3 is 14 residues long. The DNA for the CDR3 is TGCGCCAGCAGCCCGACGGAGAACAACTATGGCTACACCTTC. Its translation is CASSPTENNYGYTF.

This clonotype has a count of ten or more. This chain joins TRBV3-1 and TRBJ2-5, with 8 positions matching TRBD1. Trimming took 1 base from V and 0 from J; bases not matched to a gene: 1. The CDR3 contains 15 residues. Germline V gene data show CDR1 as LGHDT and CDR2 as YNNKEL (reference sequence). Here the CDR3 DNA reads TGTGCCAGCAGCCAAGGACAGGGGTACCAAGAGACCCAGTACTTC. Amino acids: CASSQGQGYQETQYF.

This clonotype was observed many times. The V gene is TRBV12-3 or TRBV12-4, the J gene TRBJ1-1; a possible D gene is TRBD1 (6 bases). V lost 6 bases and J lost 1, with 9 bases in between. CDR3 length: 13 amino acids. CDR3 protein: CASRKGGNTEAFF. In DNA form, the CDR3 reads TGTGCCAGCAGAAAGGGGGGGAACACTGAAGCTTTCTTT.

The gene calls are TRBV18 and TRBJ1-4; maybe TRBD1 (6 bases). Trimming shortened V by 0 bases and J by 2 bases, and 7 bases separated the two germline ends. CDR3 size: 15 residues. Per the germline V gene, CDR1 is KGHSH and CDR2 is LQKENI. DNA of the CDR3: TGTGCCAGCTCACCACCGGGGGCGACTAATGAAAAACTGTTTTTT. Translating gives CASSPPGATNEKLFF.

The chain recombines TRBV12-3 or TRBV12-4 with TRBJ2-2, with 8 bases fitting TRBD1. With V trimmed by 6 bases and J by 4 bases, 4 bases remained unmatched. This CDR3 comprises 14 residues. Here the CDR3 reads CASRSGQVTGELFF. CDR3 DNA sequence: TGTGCCAGCAGATCGGGACAGGTCACCGGGGAGCTGTTTTTT.

The chain uses TRBV5-6 and TRBJ1-1, with a possible D match to TRBD1 (5 bases). Germline-derived CDR1 and CDR2 are SGHDT and YYEEEE. V lost 3 bases, J lost 6 bases, and 15 bases lay in between. The CDR3 spans 14 residues. The CDR3 protein is CASSSGLPGPEAFF. As DNA, the CDR3 is TGTGCCAGCAGCTCGGGCCTCCCGGGGCCTGAAGCTTTCTTT.

The gene calls are TRBV6-1 and TRBJ1-4; 8 bases are shared with TRBD1. This CDR3 has 18 amino acids. The V and J ends lost 5 bases and 7 bases, in that order; junction bases with no gene match: 18. Germline values: CDR1 MNHNS, CDR2 SASEGT. For the CDR3, the DNA is TGTGCCAGCAGTCACACAGAACTCGGACAGGGTCAGAGTGAAAAACTGTTTTTT. Its protein is CASSHTELGQGQSEKLFF.